This T cell receptor (beta chain) was profiled in a study of STAT5B mutations in CD4+ large granular lymphocyte leukemia. Study findings and constraints: Approximately 25% of private leukemic clonotypes occurred rarely in other patients' non-leukemic repertoires.

The assay was run at survey level. Data came from immunoSEQ multiplex PCR; TCRdb stores just in-frame clones and leaves some out. The sample records around 28,000 clones, approximately 84% being singletons. As concerns this clone: Its antigen is as yet unknown.

The CDR3 runs 19 residues. Trimming stripped 1 base from V and 2 bases from J, with 22 bases between. Germline lookup yields CDR1 SEHNR and CDR2 FQNEAQ (reference sequence). The source material was CD4+ T cells from blood buffy coats. The origin of this receptor is a human donor in good health. J is TRBJ2-3 and V is TRBV7-9; perhaps D is TRBD1 or TRBD2 (6 bases each). CDR3 nucleotides: TGTGCCAGCAGCTTAGATTGGGGGGCAAATCGCGCTTACACAGATACGCAGTATTTT. It translates to CASSLDWGANRAYTDTQYF.